Below are 19 T cell receptor beta chains sequenced from a single sample in a study of regulatory T cells in long-lasting Graves disease. Construction of the TCR beta libraries employed iRepertoire HTBI primers in conjunction with Arm-PCR of CDR3 regions. TCRdb processed the multiplex PCR reads anew with MiXCR; each CDR3 protein has one entry. The data show about 200,000 distinct CDR3 sequences, around 20% seen once. The time point denotes: newly diagnosed GD, antithyroid drugs for less than 3 months. The TCR library was made from RNA extracted from PBMCs. The same data also went into a second study, on T cells in Graves' hyperthyroidism and ophthalmopathy.

The sequencing used peripheral blood mononuclear cells (PBMCs), collected at new diagnosis, from a patient treated with antithyroid drugs. These receptors originate from a woman aged 30 to 39 with Graves disease.

As for this clonotype: A read error is possible here, since a much larger clone lies one base away. V and J are TRBV24-1 and TRBJ2-1, with 15 bases fitting TRBD2. This CDR3 has 17 residues. Germline CDR1 reads KGHDR; CDR2 reads SFDVKD. Germline trimming cut 7 bases from V and 10 bases from J; bases unmatched to any gene: 13. CDR3 DNA sequence: TGTGCCACCAGAGATAGGGGGGAGGGGACTAGCGGGAGGGAGCAGTTCTTC. Translating it yields CATRDRGEGTSGREQFF.

This clonotype was picked up many times. This could be a read error, since a much larger clone is one nucleotide away. This chain links TRBV11-2 with TRBJ2-7; the match to TRBD2 covers 8 bases. Germline values: CDR1 SGHAT, CDR2 FQNNGV. CDR3 length: 14 residues. V shed 0 bases, J shed 6 bases, and the junction held 4 bases outside the gene matches. As DNA, the CDR3 is TGTGCCAGCAGCTTAGAACTAGCGGATATCGAGCAGTACTTC. Its protein product is CASSLELADIEQYF.

In nucleotides, the CDR3 is TGCAGTGCTAGAGAAAGCGGGGGGGCCCGTGAGACCCAGTACTTC. Its translation: CSARESGGARETQYF. The chain uses TRBV20-1 and TRBJ2-5, with TRBD2 matching over 10 bases. Germline V gene lookup returns CDR1 DFQATT and CDR2 SNEGSKA (reference sequence). The V gene end was trimmed by 0 bases and the J gene end by 5 bases; junction bases not matched to a gene: 6. CDR3 length equals 15 residues.

This clonotype was picked up many times. The V gene is TRBV3-1, the J gene TRBJ1-5; D is unclear. V lost 3 bases to trimming and J lost 5 bases, with 17 bases between them. Germline V gives CDR1 LGHDT, CDR2 YNNKEL (reference sequence). The CDR3 spans 16 residues. The CDR3 coding sequence is TGTGCCAGCAGCCATTCTCTCGGACGTGGGGATCAGCCCCAGCATTTT. Its protein is CASSHSLGRGDQPQHF.

This clonotype appeared many times. The chain carries TRBV9 and TRBJ2-3; D is perhaps TRBD1 (5 bases). Germline CDR1 reads SGDLS; CDR2 reads YYNGEE. V shed 0 bases and J shed 2 bases, with 19 bases lying between them. CDR3 length: 18 amino acids. This chain's CDR3 is CASSVETLQDTSTDTQYF. DNA of the CDR3: TGTGCCAGCAGCGTAGAAACCCTCCAGGACACCTCCACAGATACGCAGTATTTT. Full variable domain (missing parts from reference TRBV9 and TRBJ2-3): DSGVTQTPKHLITATGQRVTLRCSPRSGDLSVYWYQQSLDQGLQFLIQYYNGEERAKGNILERFSAQQFPDLHSELNLSSLELGDSALYFCASSVETLQDTSTDTQYFGPGTRLTVL.

This clonotype was detected ten times or more. V gene TRBV11-2 combines with J gene TRBJ1-4; TRBD1 aligns across 8 bases. V shed 5 bases, J shed 8 bases, and the junction held 1 base outside the gene matches. There are 12 residues in the CDR3. Germline CDR1 is SGHAT and CDR2 is FQNNGV. The CDR3 sequence: CASSRTGEKLFF. As DNA, the CDR3 is TGTGCCAGCAGCCGGACAGGGGAAAAACTGTTTTTT.

In its sample, this clonotype was seen once. The chain is built from TRBV7-2 and TRBJ2-7; D uncertain. The CDR3 runs to 14 residues. The V end was cut by 3 bases, the J end by 6 bases, with 15 bases between. CDR1 is SGHTA, CDR2 FQGNSA, per germline. In nucleotides, the CDR3 is TGTGCCAGCAGCTTTAGCTCGAAGGATGGCGAGCAGTACTTC. Its protein product is CASSFSSKDGEQYF.

The rearrangement links TRBV28 to TRBJ1-1; D not resolved. The V gene's germline CDR1 is MDHEN and CDR2 SYDVKM. The V end was cut by 6 bases, the J end by 1 base, with 12 bases between. The length of the CDR3 is 14 residues. In DNA form, the CDR3 reads TGTGCCAGCAGACTGACGACCGCGAACACTGAAGCTTTCTTT. This codes for CASRLTTANTEAFF.

Comment on this clonotype: A much larger clonotype is one base distant, so this may be a read error. The chain is built from TRBV6-1 and TRBJ2-7, with 12 positions matching TRBD2. The CDR3 loop spans 15 amino acids. The V gene end was trimmed by 2 bases and the J gene end by 2 bases; junction bases not matched to a gene: 1. Germline CDR1 is MNHNS and CDR2 is SASEGT. CDR3 DNA sequence: TGTGCCAGCAGTGAATGGACTAGCGGGGCCTACGAGCAGTACTTC. It translates to CASSEWTSGAYEQYF.

This clonotype appeared many times. The genes are TRBV9 and TRBJ1-3; D is perhaps TRBD1 (6 bases). V lost 0 bases, J lost 4 bases, and 11 bases lay in between. Germline-derived CDR1 and CDR2 are SGDLS and YYNGEE. There are 15 residues in the CDR3. The CDR3 coding sequence is TGTGCCAGCAGCGTAGAGGGGGGCGCGGGAAACACCATATATTTT. Its translation: CASSVEGGAGNTIYF.

This clonotype was detected ten times or more. The rearrangement links TRBV5-6 to TRBJ1-2; no firm D call. The V end was cut by 2 bases, the J end by 4 bases, with 12 bases between. Germline assignment: CDR1 SGHDT and CDR2 YYEEEE. The CDR3 has 14 residues. The CDR3, as DNA: TGTGCCAGCAGCTTTCCTTTCCGGGGCTATGGCTACACCTTC. It encodes CASSFPFRGYGYTF.

This chain uses TRBV11-2 with TRBJ2-1, with a tentative D call TRBD2 (6 bases). The V end was cut by 1 base, the J end by 2 bases, with 18 bases between. The CDR3 runs 18 residues. In germline, CDR1 is SGHAT, CDR2 FQNNGV. This CDR3 is CASSLGRLATLTYNEQFF. The CDR3 nucleotides read TGTGCCAGCAGCTTAGGGAGGCTAGCGACCCTGACCTACAATGAGCAGTTCTTC.

This clonotype showed up many times. The gene calls are TRBV5-5 and TRBJ1-1; possible D gene TRBD1, 5 bases. CDR1 and CDR2 from the germline V gene are SGHKS and YYEKEE (reference sequence). The germline V and J ends were trimmed by 3 bases and 7 bases, with 13 bases remaining between them. This CDR3 is built from 13 residues. The CDR3 DNA sequence: TGTGCCAGCAGCTGGGGGATAGCGGGTGAAGCTTTCTTT. Translating it yields CASSWGIAGEAFF.

This clonotype was counted at least ten times. This chain connects TRBV10-3 to TRBJ1-6, with 8 bases matching TRBD1. Germline CDR1 ENHRY, CDR2 SYGVKD. Unmatched junction bases numbered 1, after V lost 2 bases and J lost 7 bases. CDR3 length: 14 amino acids. In DNA, the CDR3 is TGTGCCATCAGTGAGGGGGACAGGAATTCACCCCTCCACTTT. Residues: CAISEGDRNSPLHF.

Comment on this clonotype: A clone one base away is much larger, so this may be a read error. The rearrangement joins TRBV9 to TRBJ2-2, with D possibly being TRBD2 (5 bases). Germline CDR1 is SGDLS and CDR2 is YYNGEE. The CDR3 is 16 residues long. V was cut by 2 bases and J by 5 bases, with 16 bases left in between. The CDR3 protein is CASSVHVARGTGELFF. The DNA of the CDR3 is TGTGCCAGCAGCGTCCATGTGGCAAGAGGGACCGGGGAGCTGTTTTTT.

This clonotype was seen many times. The chain recombines TRBV7-6 with TRBJ2-3, with TRBD2 matching over 7 bases. CDR3 size: 11 residues. The germline V gene encodes CDR1 SGHVS and CDR2 FNYEAQ. V was clipped by 6 bases and J by 11 bases; unmatched bases: 5. DNA of the CDR3: TGTGCCAGCAGTAACCGGGAGGAGCAGTATTTT. It specifies CASSNREEQYF.

This clonotype has a count of ten or more. The V and J genes are TRBV5-1 and TRBJ2-3; tentative D call: TRBD2 (6 bases). Germline CDR1 is SGHRS and CDR2 is YFSETQ. The CDR3 length is 14 residues. V was clipped by 0 bases and J by 4 bases, with 9 bases between them. CDR3 bases: TGCGCCAGCAGCTTGGTCGGGGGTTCAGATACGCAGTATTTT. Translating gives CASSLVGGSDTQYF.

This clonotype was observed many times. This chain joins TRBV4-1 and TRBJ2-1, with 10 bases fitting TRBD2. Germline lookup yields CDR1 MGHRA and CDR2 YSYEKL. J was trimmed by 7 bases and V by 0 bases; bases with no gene match: 9. The CDR3 consists of 17 residues. The CDR3: CASSQELSLAGDNEQFF. CDR3 in DNA: TGCGCCAGCAGCCAAGAATTGTCCCTAGCGGGGGATAATGAGCAGTTCTTC.

The V and J genes are TRBV28 and TRBJ1-1, with TRBD1 matching over 12 bases. Germline assignment: CDR1 MDHEN and CDR2 SYDVKM. The CDR3 contains 15 residues. With V trimmed by 7 bases and J by 5 bases, 8 bases remained unmatched. The CDR3 DNA follows: TGTGCCAGCATAGGGGACAGGGGGCTGGATACTGAAGCTTTCTTT. This codes for CASIGDRGLDTEAFF.